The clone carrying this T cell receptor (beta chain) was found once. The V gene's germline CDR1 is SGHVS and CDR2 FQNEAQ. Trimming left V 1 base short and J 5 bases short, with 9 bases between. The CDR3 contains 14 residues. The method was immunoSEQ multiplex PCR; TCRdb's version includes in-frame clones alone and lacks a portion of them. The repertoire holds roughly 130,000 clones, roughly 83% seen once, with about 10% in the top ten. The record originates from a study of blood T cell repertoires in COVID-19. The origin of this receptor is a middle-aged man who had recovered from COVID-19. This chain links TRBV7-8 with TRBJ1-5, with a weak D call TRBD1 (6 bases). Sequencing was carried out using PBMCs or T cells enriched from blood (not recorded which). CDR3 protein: CASSLEQGHQPQHF. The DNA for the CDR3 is TGTGCCAGCAGCTTAGAACAGGGTCATCAGCCCCAGCATTTT.